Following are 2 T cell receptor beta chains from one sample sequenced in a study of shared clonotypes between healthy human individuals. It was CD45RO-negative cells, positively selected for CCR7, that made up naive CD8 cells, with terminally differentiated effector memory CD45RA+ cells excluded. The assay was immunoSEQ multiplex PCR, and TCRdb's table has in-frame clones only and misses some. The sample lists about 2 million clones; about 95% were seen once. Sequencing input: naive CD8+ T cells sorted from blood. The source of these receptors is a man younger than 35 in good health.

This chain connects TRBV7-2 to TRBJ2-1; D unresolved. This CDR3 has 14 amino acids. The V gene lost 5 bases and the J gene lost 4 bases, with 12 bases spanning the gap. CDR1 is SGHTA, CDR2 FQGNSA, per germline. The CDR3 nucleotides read TGTGCCAGCAGCATACGTGGGGTTTACAATGAGCAGTTCTTC. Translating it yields CASSIRGVYNEQFF.

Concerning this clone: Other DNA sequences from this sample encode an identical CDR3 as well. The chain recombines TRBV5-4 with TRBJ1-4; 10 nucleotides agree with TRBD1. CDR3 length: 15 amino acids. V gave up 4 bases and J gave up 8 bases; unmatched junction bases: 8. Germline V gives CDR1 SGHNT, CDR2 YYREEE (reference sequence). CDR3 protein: CASSAGQGGVEKLFF. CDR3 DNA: TGTGCCAGCAGCGCAGGACAGGGGGGAGTCGAAAAACTGTTTTTT.